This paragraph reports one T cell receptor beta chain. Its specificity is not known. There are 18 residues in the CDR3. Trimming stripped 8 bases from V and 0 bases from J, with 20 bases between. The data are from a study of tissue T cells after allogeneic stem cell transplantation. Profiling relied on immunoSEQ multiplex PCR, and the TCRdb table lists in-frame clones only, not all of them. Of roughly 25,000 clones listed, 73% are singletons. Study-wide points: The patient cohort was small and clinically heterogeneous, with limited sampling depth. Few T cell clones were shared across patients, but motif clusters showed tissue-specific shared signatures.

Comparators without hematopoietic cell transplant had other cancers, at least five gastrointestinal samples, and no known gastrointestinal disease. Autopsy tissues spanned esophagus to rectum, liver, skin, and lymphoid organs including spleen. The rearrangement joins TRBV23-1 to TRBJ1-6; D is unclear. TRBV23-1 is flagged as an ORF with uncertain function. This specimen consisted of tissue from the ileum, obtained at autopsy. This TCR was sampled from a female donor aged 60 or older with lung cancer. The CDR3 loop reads CASGLANGVSSYNSPLHF. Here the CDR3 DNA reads TGCGCCAGCGGTCTGGCTAATGGCGTTAGCTCCTATAATTCACCCCTCCACTTT.